This TCR beta chain emerged from a study of shared clonotypes between healthy human individuals. Genomic DNA per cell subset filled all wells of several immunoSEQ plates. The table came from immunoSEQ multiplex PCR; TCRdb's copy has only in-frame clones and leaves some out. The sample carries hundreds of thousands of clones, roughly 79% recorded once. Study results and limitations: An anticipated effect of sequencing depth on clonotype sharing among donors was recognized.

Concerning this clone itself: The antigen is unknown.

This CDR3 is built from 14 residues. Germline values: CDR1 ENHRY, CDR2 SYGVKD. V gave up 2 bases and J gave up 1 base, with 6 bases separating them. For unsorted samples, genomic DNA was extracted from tens of millions of PBMCs. The sample consisted of PBMCs. The chain links TRBV10-3 to TRBJ2-1; no clear D gene. This clonotype was sampled from a woman between 40 and 55 years old in good health. Some clones in this sample may be carry-over from other donors' samples. CDR3 protein: CAISEGRSYNEQFF. CDR3 DNA sequence: TGTGCCATCAGTGAGGGCAGGTCCTACAATGAGCAGTTCTTC.